The clone carrying this T cell receptor beta chain was counted many times. This entry comes from a study of T-cell reconstitution after alpha-beta-depleted transplantation in children. Trimming took 7 bases from V and 1 from J, leaving 17 bases between them. Germline CDR1 and CDR2: MDHEN and SYDVKM. This CDR3 has 16 amino acids. Molecular barcoding with unique molecular identifiers was used for the TCRbeta library. TCRdb reprocessed the PCR reads with MiXCR, giving one entry per CDR3 protein. The repertoire has 200,000 to 300,000 distinct CDR3 sequences, approximately 12% of them found once; the top ten carry over 2%.

The clonotype was recovered from a human donor who donated a stem cell graft to a child with acute lymphoblastic leukemia. The J gene is TRBJ1-5, the V gene TRBV28; a possible D gene is TRBD1 (5 bases). The material sequenced was PBMCs from the stem cell graft donor, taken from the stem cell graft. The CDR3 protein is CASTRSGGRSNQPQHF. The CDR3 coding sequence is TGTGCCAGCACGAGGTCTGGGGGAAGGAGCAATCAGCCCCAGCATTTT. The full variable domain, in which reference TRBV28 and TRBJ1-5 provide the parts outside the CDR3, is DVKVTQSSRYLVKRTGEKVFLECVQDMDHENMFWYRQDPGLGLRLIYFSYDVKMKEKGDIPEGYSVSREKKERFSLILESASTNQTSMYLCASTRSGGRSNQPQHFGDGTRLSIL.